This entry lists 19 T cell receptor beta chains sequenced from one sample in a study of cytomegalovirus exposure and HLA in healthy donors. TCRdb's table, derived via immunoSEQ multiplex PCR, lists solely in-frame clones and lacks some. The data hold approximately 200,000 clones, with 84% observed a single time. The specimen was PBMCs. The source is a man aged 18 to 29 in good health and CMV-seropositive.

The chain carries TRBV5-6 and TRBJ2-5; TRBD1 matches 8 bases. Germline V gene sequence: CDR1 SGHDT, CDR2 YYEEEE. The junction had 9 bases not matched to a gene; V was cut back by 3 bases and J by 5 bases. The CDR3 is made up of 15 amino acids. For the CDR3, the DNA is TGTGCCAGCAGCTCCTCGACACAGGGGGTGGAGACCCAGTACTTC. Translated: CASSSSTQGVETQYF.

CDR3 sequence reads: CASSPATAEKLFF. The CDR3 bases are TGTGCCAGCTCACCAGCCACAGCTGAAAAACTGTTTTTT. The rearrangement joins TRBV18 to TRBJ1-4; D not resolved. CDR1 KGHSH and CDR2 LQKENI come from the germline V gene. With 2 bases removed from V and 7 bases from J, the gap between germline ends came to 8 bases. The CDR3 totals 13 residues. Full variable domain (outside the CDR3, taken from reference TRBV18 and TRBJ1-4): NAGVMQNPRHLVRRRGQEARLRCSPMKGHSHVYWYRQLPEEGLKFMVYLQKENIIDESGMPKERFSAEFPKEGPSILRIQQVVRGDSAAYFCASSPATAEKLFFGSGTQLSVL.

V is TRBV2 and J is TRBJ2-3; 11 bases match TRBD2. The V gene's germline CDR1 is SNHLY and CDR2 FYNNEI. This CDR3 is 18 amino acids long. The ends lost 3 bases at V and 3 bases at J; junction bases unmatched: 11. The CDR3 nucleotides are TGTGCCAGCAGTGAGATCTTGTCCGGACTAGCGGGTACAGATACGCAGTATTTT. Protein sequence: CASSEILSGLAGTDTQYF.

The chain links TRBV9 to TRBJ1-2; D is ambiguous. The CDR3 is made up of 13 amino acids. Trimming left V 4 bases short and J 8 bases short, with 15 bases between. From germline, CDR1 is SGDLS and CDR2 YYNGEE. The CDR3 DNA reads TGTGCCAGCAGCCCCCCCGGCGGTAGGGGCTACACCTTC. Amino acid sequence: CASSPPGGRGYTF.

The V and J genes are TRBV27 and TRBJ2-1, with 8 bases aligning to TRBD2. V shed 9 bases, J shed 4 bases, and the junction held 8 bases outside the gene matches. CDR1 is MNHEY, CDR2 SMNVEV, per germline (reference sequence). The CDR3 runs to 14 residues. The CDR3 nucleotides read TGTGCCAGTTCCCTAGCGGGCAATTACAATGAGCAGTTCTTC. Protein: CASSLAGNYNEQFF.

The chain combines TRBV4-3 with TRBJ2-2; 9 bases line up with TRBD1. Losses at the gene ends were 3 bases for V and 7 bases for J; bases not matched to a gene: 6. The germline V gene has CDR1 LGHNA and CDR2 YSLEER. CDR3 length: 15 amino acids. This CDR3 reads CASSQGQGVNGELFF. The DNA for the CDR3 is TGCGCCAGCAGCCAGGGACAGGGAGTCAACGGGGAGCTGTTTTTT.

The rearrangement links TRBV5-1 to TRBJ1-1; the D is unclear. Germline V CDR1 and CDR2: SGHRS, YFSETQ. CDR3 length: 15 amino acids. Trimming removed 1 base at V and 3 bases at J, with 13 bases between. Written as DNA, the CDR3 is TGCGCCAGCAGCTTGAACTCCGTGATGGACACTGAAGCTTTCTTT. Translating it yields CASSLNSVMDTEAFF.

The V call is TRBV30, the J call TRBJ2-4, with 7 bases identical to TRBD1. CDR1 is GTSNPN, CDR2 SVGIG, per germline (reference sequence). Trimming took 2 bases from V and 7 from J; bases not matched to a gene: 8. The CDR3 runs 14 residues. Here the CDR3 reads CAWSSTGSFNIQYF. CDR3 coding DNA: TGTGCCTGGAGTTCGACAGGGTCTTTTAACATTCAGTACTTC.

This chain joins TRBV27 and TRBJ1-3; D is undetermined. The V gene lost 5 bases and the J gene lost 4 bases, with 12 bases spanning the gap. The CDR3 totals 14 residues. Germline CDR1 and CDR2: MNHEY and SMNVEV (reference sequence). CDR3 sequence reads: CASSRSGPGNTIYF. Here the CDR3 DNA reads TGTGCCAGCAGTCGAAGTGGCCCAGGAAACACCATATATTTT.

The V call is TRBV19, the J call TRBJ2-2; a weak D match, TRBD2 (6 bases). The CDR3 spans 14 residues. Germline V gene sequence: CDR1 LNHDA, CDR2 SQIVND (reference sequence). V was trimmed by 6 bases and J by 7 bases, leaving 15 bases between them. CDR3 bases: TGTGCCAGTAGGGTTTTTCAGGGAGGCGGGGAGCTGTTTTTT. Encoded protein: CASRVFQGGGELFF.

The chain employs TRBV19 and TRBJ2-5; 7 positions agree with TRBD1. The J segment lost 4 bases and the V segment lost 5 bases, leaving 7 bases of the junction unmatched. This CDR3 has 14 amino acids. Looked up from germline, CDR1 is LNHDA and CDR2 is SQIVND (reference sequence). Written as DNA, the CDR3 is TGTGCCAGTAGTTACAGGGGAAGGAGAGAGACCCAGTACTTC. It translates to CASSYRGRRETQYF. Supplemented by reference TRBV19 and TRBJ2-5, the full variable domain reads DGGITQSPKYLFRKEGQNVTLSCEQNLNHDAMYWYRQDPGQGLRLIYYSQIVNDFQKGDIAEGYSVSREKKESFPLTVTSAQKNPTAFYLCASSYRGRRETQYFGPGTRLLVL.

CDR3 region: CASSVVDRLYSYEQYF. For the CDR3, the DNA is TGTGCCAGCAGCGTAGTCGATCGTCTATACTCCTACGAGCAGTACTTC. The genes are TRBV9 and TRBJ2-7; D remains unclear. Trimming took off 0 bases at V and 0 bases at J, with 13 bases between the two ends. CDR3 length: 16 amino acids. Germline V CDR1 and CDR2: SGDLS, YYNGEE.

The chain carries TRBV28 and TRBJ1-2; TRBD1 matches 9 bases. Trimming at V came to 6 bases and at J to 4 bases, leaving 6 bases not matched to a gene. The CDR3 contains 14 residues. Germline lookup yields CDR1 MDHEN and CDR2 SYDVKM. The CDR3 protein is CASRSTGQGYGYTF. The DNA of the CDR3 is TGTGCCAGCAGGTCGACGGGACAGGGCTATGGCTACACCTTC.

This chain joins TRBV2 and TRBJ2-5, with TRBD2 matching 7 bases. Germline lookup yields CDR1 SNHLY and CDR2 FYNNEI. V shed 10 bases, J shed 4 bases, and the junction held 6 bases outside the gene matches. This CDR3 is 12 amino acids long. In DNA, the CDR3 is TGTGCCACAAGCGGGGTTGGAGAGACCCAGTACTTC. It specifies CATSGVGETQYF.

The chain is built from TRBV27 and TRBJ2-7; 7 nucleotides agree with TRBD2. CDR3 length equals 15 residues. Losses at the gene ends were 2 bases for V and 1 base for J; bases not matched to a gene: 5. In germline, CDR1 is MNHEY, CDR2 SMNVEV (reference sequence). In DNA form, the CDR3 reads TGTGCCAGCAGTTTAACGAGCGGGACGTCCTACGAGCAGTACTTC. Residues: CASSLTSGTSYEQYF.

CDR3 in amino acids: CASSLVAGGFYEQYF. CDR3 in DNA: TGTGCCAGCAGCTTAGTAGCGGGGGGGTTTTACGAGCAGTACTTC. The rearrangement links TRBV13 to TRBJ2-7; TRBD2 aligns across 11 bases. CDR1 is PRHDT, CDR2 FYEKMQ, per germline (reference sequence). The V segment lost 1 base and the J segment 4 bases; nucleotides outside the gene matches: 3. CDR3 size: 15 residues.

This clone turned up a few times. CDR3 DNA: TGTGCCTCCTCCCTTGAACAGGGCTCCTACAATGAGCAGTTCTTC. As protein: CASSLEQGSYNEQFF. The chain links TRBV6-5 to TRBJ2-1; a possible D gene is TRBD1 (6 bases). Germline assignment: CDR1 MNHEY and CDR2 SVGAGI. The CDR3 extends over 15 amino acids. The V gene lost 11 bases and the J gene lost 0 bases, with 17 bases spanning the gap.

This CDR3 is CASSSNLRRGVGETQYF. The CDR3 region has the DNA TGTGCCAGCAGTTCCAACCTCCGGCGGGGGGTTGGAGAGACCCAGTACTTC. V gene TRBV27 combines with J gene TRBJ2-5; TRBD2 matches 8 bases. The CDR3 spans 17 residues. Looked up from germline, CDR1 is MNHEY and CDR2 is SMNVEV (reference sequence). Trimming removed 4 bases from V and 4 bases from J; junction bases left unmatched: 14.

The chain recombines TRBV5-1 with TRBJ2-1, with D maybe TRBD2 (6 bases). Trimming shortened V by 4 bases and J by 10 bases, and 12 bases separated the two germline ends. The CDR3 totals 12 residues. The germline V gene encodes CDR1 SGHRS and CDR2 YFSETQ. CDR3 DNA sequence: TGCGCCAGCAGCCCCCCCGGGGGAGAGCAGTTCTTC. This gives the protein CASSPPGGEQFF.